These T cell receptor beta chains were read from a single sample in a study of a mutant IDH1 vaccine in newly diagnosed glioma. Sequenced by immunoSEQ multiplex PCR; TCRdb stores in-frame clones only, minus some. The data show 98,000 or so clones, with over 85% seen just once and 0.56% held by the top ten. Sequenced here: PBMCs, sampled from a glioma patient treated with radiotherapy, temozolomide or both. These receptors originate from a woman between 45 and 60 years old with glioma. Both conserved end residues are part of each CDR3. D genes are given only for firm matches. Some rows have no size entry. The others give once, few or many, or a class for an expanded clone.

clone size	J gene	D gene	V gene	CDR3 DNA	CDR3 protein
few	TRBJ1-1	.	TRBV10-3	TGTGCCATCAGTGAGGGGGACACTGAAGCTTTCTTT	CAISEGDTEAFF
.	TRBJ1-4	TRBD1	TRBV6-5	TGTGCCAGCAGCCGGACAGGGCCTACTAATGAAAAACTGTTTTTT	CASSRTGPTNEKLFF
.	TRBJ1-2	TRBD1	TRBV27	TGTGCCAGCAGTTTAAGGGGGACAGGGGTGGCCCCTAACTATGGCTACACCTTC	CASSLRGTGVAPNYGYTF
once	TRBJ2-3	.	TRBV5-1	TGCGCCAGCAGCGAATGGAAGGCAGATACGCAGTATTTT	CASSEWKADTQYF
.	TRBJ2-5	TRBD2	TRBV9	TGTGCCAGCAGCGTAGGTAGGACGGGAGGGCCCTCAGAGACCCAGTACTTC	CASSVGRTGGPSETQYF
.	TRBJ1-5	.	TRBV7-6	TGTGCCAGCAGCCGAGACCAGGGTCAGCCCCAGCATTTT	CASSRDQGQPQHF
.	TRBJ2-2	TRBD2	TRBV9	TGTGCCAGCAGCGTAGAACTAGCGGGAAGGGAGCTGTTTTTT	CASSVELAGRELFF
.	TRBJ2-7	.	TRBV18	TGTGCCAGCTCACCACCGCACGTCTACGAGCAGTACTTC	CASSPPHVYEQYF
.	TRBJ2-3	TRBD1	TRBV5-5	TGTGCCAGCAGCTTTACCGGGACAGGGGATTGGACAGATACGCAGTATTTT	CASSFTGTGDWTDTQYF
.	TRBJ1-5	TRBD1	TRBV2	TGTGCCAGCAGGGCGACAGGGGGGTTTCAGCCCCAGCATTTT	CASRATGGFQPQHF
.	TRBJ1-1	.	TRBV19	TGTGCCAGTAGCAGACAGGAATGGACTGAAGCTTTCTTT	CASSRQEWTEAFF
.	TRBJ2-3	.	TRBV28	TGTGCCAGCAGTTTTTTCCGGGATACGCAGTATTTT	CASSFFRDTQYF
.	TRBJ2-5	TRBD2	TRBV30	TGTGCCTGGAGTGTAGGACTAGCGGGAGGCGTGGAGCAGTACTTC	CAWSVGLAGGVEQYF
.	TRBJ2-1	TRBD2	TRBV5-1	TGCGCCAGCAGCGAGGGCGGGACTACCTACAATGAGCAGTTCTTC	CASSEGGTTYNEQFF
.	TRBJ2-5	TRBD2	TRBV9	TGTGCCAGCAGCGATGGGACTAGCGGAGGCGCCCAAGAGACCCAGTACTTC	CASSDGTSGGAQETQYF
once	TRBJ2-1	.	TRBV9	TGTGCCAGCAGCGTAGCAGGTCGGGAGTCGGCCAATGAGCAGTTCTTC	CASSVAGRESANEQFF